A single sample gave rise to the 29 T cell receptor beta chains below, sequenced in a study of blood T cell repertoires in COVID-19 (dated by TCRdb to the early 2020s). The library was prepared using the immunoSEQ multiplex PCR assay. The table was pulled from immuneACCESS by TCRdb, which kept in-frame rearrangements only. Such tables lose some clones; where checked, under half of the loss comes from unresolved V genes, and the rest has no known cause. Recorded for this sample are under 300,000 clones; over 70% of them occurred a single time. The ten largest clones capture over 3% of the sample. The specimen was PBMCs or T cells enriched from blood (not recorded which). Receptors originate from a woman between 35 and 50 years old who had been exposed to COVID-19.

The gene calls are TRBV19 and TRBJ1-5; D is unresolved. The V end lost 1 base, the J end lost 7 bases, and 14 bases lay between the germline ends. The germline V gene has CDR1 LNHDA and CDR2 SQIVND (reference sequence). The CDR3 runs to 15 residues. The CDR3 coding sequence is TGTGCCAGTAGTATAGCCCCGGTTCTGGTCCAGCCCCAGCATTTT. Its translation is CASSIAPVLVQPQHF.

The CDR3 sequence is CASSSGRSGTRYNEQFF. DNA for the CDR3: TGTGCCAGCTCATCTGGGAGGTCCGGGACTCGCTACAATGAGCAGTTCTTC. The V gene is TRBV18, the J gene TRBJ2-1; D possibly corresponds to TRBD2 (6 bases). With 5 bases removed from V and 3 bases from J, the gap between germline ends came to 20 bases. CDR3 length equals 17 residues. Per germline, CDR1 KGHSH and CDR2 LQKENI.

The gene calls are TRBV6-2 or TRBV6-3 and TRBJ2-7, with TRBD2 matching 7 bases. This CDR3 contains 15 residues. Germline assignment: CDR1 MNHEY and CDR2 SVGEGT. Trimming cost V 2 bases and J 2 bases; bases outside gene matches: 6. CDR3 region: CASSYGRGKAYEQYF. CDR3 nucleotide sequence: TGTGCCAGCAGTTACGGGCGGGGGAAAGCCTACGAGCAGTACTTC.

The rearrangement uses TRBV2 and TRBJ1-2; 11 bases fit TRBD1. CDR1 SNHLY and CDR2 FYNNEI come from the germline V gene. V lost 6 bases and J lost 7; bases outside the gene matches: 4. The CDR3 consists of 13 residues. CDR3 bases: TGTGCCAGCAGAGGACAGGGGGCTGGTGGCTACACCTTC. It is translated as CASRGQGAGGYTF.

The CDR3 region has the DNA TGTGCCAGCAGTTTATGGCGGGGAAGCACAGATACGCAGTATTTT. Its protein product is CASSLWRGSTDTQYF. The rearrangement links TRBV28 to TRBJ2-3; the D gene is possibly TRBD2 (6 bases). The CDR3 is 15 amino acids. CDR1 is MDHEN, CDR2 SYDVKM, per germline. Trimming took 0 bases from V and 0 from J, leaving 7 bases between them.

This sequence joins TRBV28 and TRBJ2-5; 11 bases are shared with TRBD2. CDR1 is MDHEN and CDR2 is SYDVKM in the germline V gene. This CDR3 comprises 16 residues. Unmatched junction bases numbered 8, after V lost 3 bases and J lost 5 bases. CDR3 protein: CASSFGLAGGGETQYF. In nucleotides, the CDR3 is TGTGCCAGCAGTTTTGGCCTAGCGGGAGGTGGTGAGACCCAGTACTTC.

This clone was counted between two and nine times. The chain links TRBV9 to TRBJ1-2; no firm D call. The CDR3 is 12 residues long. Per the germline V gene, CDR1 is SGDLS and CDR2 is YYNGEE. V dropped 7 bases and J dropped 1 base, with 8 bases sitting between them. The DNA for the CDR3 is TGTGCCAGCGCAGGCAATAACTATGGCTACACCTTC. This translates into CASAGNNYGYTF.

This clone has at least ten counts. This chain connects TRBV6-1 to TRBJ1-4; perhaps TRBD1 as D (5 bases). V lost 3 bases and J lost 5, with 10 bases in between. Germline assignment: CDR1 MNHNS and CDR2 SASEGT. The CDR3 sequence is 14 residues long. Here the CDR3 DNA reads TGTGCCAGCAGTGAGGAGGGGCCCAATGAAAAACTGTTTTTT. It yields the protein CASSEEGPNEKLFF.

CDR3 sequence: CASSRGMTVYSANEQFF. The CDR3 nucleotides read TGTGCCAGTAGTAGGGGAATGACAGTCTACTCGGCCAATGAGCAGTTCTTC. This chain uses TRBV19 with TRBJ2-1; D possibly corresponds to TRBD1 (5 bases). Per germline, CDR1 LNHDA and CDR2 SQIVND (reference sequence). The ends were cut back, 4 bases at V and 6 bases at J, with 22 bases in the middle. The CDR3 totals 17 residues.

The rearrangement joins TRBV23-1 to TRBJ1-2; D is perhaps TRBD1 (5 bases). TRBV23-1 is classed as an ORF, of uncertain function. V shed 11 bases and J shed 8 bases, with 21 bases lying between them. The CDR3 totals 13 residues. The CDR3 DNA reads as TGCGCCTGCGGGGGAGCTTTCTTCGAAGGCTACACCTTC. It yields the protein CACGGAFFEGYTF.

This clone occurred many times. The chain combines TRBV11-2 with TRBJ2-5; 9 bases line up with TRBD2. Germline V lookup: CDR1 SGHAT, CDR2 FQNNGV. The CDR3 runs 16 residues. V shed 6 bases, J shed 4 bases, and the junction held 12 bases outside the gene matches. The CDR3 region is CASSPPSWREGETQYF. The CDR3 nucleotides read TGTGCCAGCAGTCCCCCAAGCTGGCGGGAGGGAGAGACCCAGTACTTC.

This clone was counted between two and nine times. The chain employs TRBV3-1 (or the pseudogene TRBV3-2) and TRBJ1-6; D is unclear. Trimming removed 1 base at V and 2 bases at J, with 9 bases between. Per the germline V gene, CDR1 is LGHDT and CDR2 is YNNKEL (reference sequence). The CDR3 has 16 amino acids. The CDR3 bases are TGTGCCAGCAGCCAAGTCCCCGGTGCCTATAATTCACCCCTCCACTTT. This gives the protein CASSQVPGAYNSPLHF.

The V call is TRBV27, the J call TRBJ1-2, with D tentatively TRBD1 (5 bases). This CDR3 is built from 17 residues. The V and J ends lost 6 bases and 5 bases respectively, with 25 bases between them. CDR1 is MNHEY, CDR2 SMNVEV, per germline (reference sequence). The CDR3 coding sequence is TGTGCCAGCAGCTTCTTGGTTTGGGGCTGGTTTCAGTATGGCTACACCTTC. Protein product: CASSFLVWGWFQYGYTF.

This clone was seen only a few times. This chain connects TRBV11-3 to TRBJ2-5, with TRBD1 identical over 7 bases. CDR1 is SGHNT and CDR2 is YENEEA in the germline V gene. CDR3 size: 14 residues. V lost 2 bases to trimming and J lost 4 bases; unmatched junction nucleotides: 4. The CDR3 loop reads CASSLTTGSETQYF. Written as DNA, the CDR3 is TGTGCCAGCAGCTTAACGACAGGGTCAGAGACCCAGTACTTC.

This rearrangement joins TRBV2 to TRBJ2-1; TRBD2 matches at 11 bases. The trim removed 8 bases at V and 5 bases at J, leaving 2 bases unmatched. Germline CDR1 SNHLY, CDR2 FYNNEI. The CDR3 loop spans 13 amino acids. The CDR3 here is CASGGLADNEQFF. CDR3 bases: TGTGCCAGCGGGGGACTAGCGGACAATGAGCAGTTCTTC.

CDR3 sequence: CASSRGGTGVSPLHF. Written as DNA, the CDR3 is TGTGCCAGCAGTCGTGGCGGGACAGGGGTTTCACCCCTCCACTTT. The chain couples TRBV6-2 or TRBV6-3 to TRBJ1-6, with 10 nucleotides matching TRBD1. Germline trimming cut 5 bases from V and 9 bases from J; bases unmatched to any gene: 7. Germline assignment: CDR1 MNHEY and CDR2 SVGEGT. This CDR3 is 15 amino acids long.

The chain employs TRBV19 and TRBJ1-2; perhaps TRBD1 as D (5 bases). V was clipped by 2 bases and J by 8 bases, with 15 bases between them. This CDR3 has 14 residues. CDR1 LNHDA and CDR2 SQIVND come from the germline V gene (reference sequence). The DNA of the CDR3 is TGTGCCAGTAGTATAAAAGGGGTTCCCGTCGGCTACACCTTC. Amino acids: CASSIKGVPVGYTF.

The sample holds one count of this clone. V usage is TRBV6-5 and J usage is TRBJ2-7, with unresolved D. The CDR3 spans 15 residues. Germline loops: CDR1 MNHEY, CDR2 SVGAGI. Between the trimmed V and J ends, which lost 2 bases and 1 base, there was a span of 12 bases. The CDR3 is CASSYASLVSYEQYV. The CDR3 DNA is TGTGCCAGCAGTTACGCTTCCTTAGTTTCCTACGAGCAGTACGTC.

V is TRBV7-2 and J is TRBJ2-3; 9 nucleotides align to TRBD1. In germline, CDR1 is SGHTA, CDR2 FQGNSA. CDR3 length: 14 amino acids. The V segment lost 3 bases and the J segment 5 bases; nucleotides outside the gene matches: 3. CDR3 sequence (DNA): TGTGCCAGCAGCTTTGGGACAGGGCTAGATACGCAGTATTTT. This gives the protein CASSFGTGLDTQYF.

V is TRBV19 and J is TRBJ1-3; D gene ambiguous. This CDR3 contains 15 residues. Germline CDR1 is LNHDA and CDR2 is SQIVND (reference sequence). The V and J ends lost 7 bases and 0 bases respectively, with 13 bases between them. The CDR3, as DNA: TGTGCCAGTAAAGCGAACACTGGCTCTGGAAACACCATATATTTT. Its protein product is CASKANTGSGNTIYF.

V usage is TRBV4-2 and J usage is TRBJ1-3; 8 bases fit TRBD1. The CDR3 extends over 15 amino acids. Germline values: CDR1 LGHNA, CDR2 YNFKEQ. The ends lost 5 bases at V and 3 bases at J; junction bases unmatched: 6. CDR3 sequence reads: CASSKQGVNGNTIYF. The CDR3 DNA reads TGTGCCAGCAGCAAACAGGGGGTTAATGGAAACACCATATATTTT.

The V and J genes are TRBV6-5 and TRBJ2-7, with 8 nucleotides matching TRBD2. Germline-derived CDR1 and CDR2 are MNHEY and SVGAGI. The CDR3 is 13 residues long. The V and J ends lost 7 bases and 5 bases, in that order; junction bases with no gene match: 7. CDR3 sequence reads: CASTERGWDEQYV. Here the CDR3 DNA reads TGTGCCAGCACCGAGCGGGGGTGGGACGAGCAGTACGTC.

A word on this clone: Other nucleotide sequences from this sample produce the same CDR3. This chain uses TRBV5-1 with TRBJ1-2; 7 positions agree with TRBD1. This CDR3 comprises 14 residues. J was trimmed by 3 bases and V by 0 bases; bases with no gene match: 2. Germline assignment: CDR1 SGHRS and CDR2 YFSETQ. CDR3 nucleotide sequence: TGCGCCAGCAGCTTGGCCGGGACAGACTATGGCTACACCTTC. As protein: CASSLAGTDYGYTF.

For the CDR3, the DNA is TGTGCCAGCAGTCCGTCGGACAGGCTCTATGGCTACACCTTC. Translation gives CASSPSDRLYGYTF. The V and J genes are TRBV27 and TRBJ1-2; 7 bases match TRBD1. After removal of 5 bases from V and 4 bases from J, the junction contained 7 bases not matched to a gene. The V gene's germline CDR1 is MNHEY and CDR2 SMNVEV (reference sequence). The CDR3 covers 14 residues.

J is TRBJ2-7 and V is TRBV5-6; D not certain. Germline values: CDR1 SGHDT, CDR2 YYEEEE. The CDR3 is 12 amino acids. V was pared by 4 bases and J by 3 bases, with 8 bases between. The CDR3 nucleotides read TGTGCCAGCAGCCACCAACACTACGAGCAGTACGTC. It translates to CASSHQHYEQYV.

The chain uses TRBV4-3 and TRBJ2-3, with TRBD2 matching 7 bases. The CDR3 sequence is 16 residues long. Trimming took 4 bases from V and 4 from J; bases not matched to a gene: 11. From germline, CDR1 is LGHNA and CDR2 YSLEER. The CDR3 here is CASSRSGGSSPDTQYF. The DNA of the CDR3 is TGCGCCAGCAGCCGTTCTGGCGGGAGTTCCCCAGATACGCAGTATTTT.

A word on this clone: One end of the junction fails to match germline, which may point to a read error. The chain's CDR3 is CASTSGTGGTDTQYF. The CDR3 nucleotides are TGTGCCAGCACCTCAGGGACAGGGGGCACAGATACGCAGTATTTT. The rearrangement links TRBV5-1 to TRBJ2-3; 10 bases are a match to TRBD1. The germline gives CDR1 SGHRS, CDR2 YFSETQ. The CDR3 sequence is 15 residues long.

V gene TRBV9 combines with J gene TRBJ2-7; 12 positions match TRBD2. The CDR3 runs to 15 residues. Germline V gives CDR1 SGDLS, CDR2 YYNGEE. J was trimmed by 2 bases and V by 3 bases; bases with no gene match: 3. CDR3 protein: CASSAGTSGPYEQYF. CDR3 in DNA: TGTGCCAGCAGCGCCGGGACTAGCGGGCCCTACGAGCAGTACTTC.

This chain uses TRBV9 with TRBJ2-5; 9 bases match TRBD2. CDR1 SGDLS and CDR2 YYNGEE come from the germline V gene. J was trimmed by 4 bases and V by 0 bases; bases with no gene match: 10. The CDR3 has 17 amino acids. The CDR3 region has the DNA TGTGCCAGCAGCGTAGGAGCCATAGCGGGGGATCGAGAGACCCAGTACTTC. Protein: CASSVGAIAGDRETQYF.